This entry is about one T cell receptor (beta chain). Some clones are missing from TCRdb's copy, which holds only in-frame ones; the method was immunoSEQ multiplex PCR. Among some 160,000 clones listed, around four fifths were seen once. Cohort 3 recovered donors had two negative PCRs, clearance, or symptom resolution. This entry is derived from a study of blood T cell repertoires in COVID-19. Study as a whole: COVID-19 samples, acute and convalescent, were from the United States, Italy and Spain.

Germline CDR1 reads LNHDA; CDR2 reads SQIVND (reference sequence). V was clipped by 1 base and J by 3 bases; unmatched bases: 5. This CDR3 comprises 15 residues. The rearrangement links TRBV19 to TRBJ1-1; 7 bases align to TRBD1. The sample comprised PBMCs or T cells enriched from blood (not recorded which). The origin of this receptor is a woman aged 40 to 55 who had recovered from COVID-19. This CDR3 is CASSIGGGVDTEAFF. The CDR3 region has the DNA TGTGCCAGTAGTATAGGAGGGGGCGTGGACACTGAAGCTTTCTTT. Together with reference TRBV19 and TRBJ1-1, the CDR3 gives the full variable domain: DGGITQSPKYLFRKEGQNVTLSCEQNLNHDAMYWYRQDPGQGLRLIYYSQIVNDFQKGDIAEGYSVSREKKESFPLTVTSAQKNPTAFYLCASSIGGGVDTEAFFGQGTRLTVV.